This T cell receptor beta chain was recorded in a study of blood T cells in healthy people across ages. The germline V gene has CDR1 SEHNR and CDR2 FQNEAQ (reference sequence). This CDR3 is 14 amino acids long. Trimming took 5 bases from V and 5 from J, leaving 12 bases between them. Through a sample-barcoded 5' primer and a J-beta primer mix, a second PCR was run for roughly 6 to 11 cycles. TCRdb re-called the 5' RACE reads with MiXCR, one entry per CDR3 protein. This table has about 760,000 distinct CDR3 sequences, 20% to 30% appearing once. This clonotype was seen a single time. These same data were also listed under a study on T cells of mothers and their children.

V usage is TRBV7-9 and J usage is TRBJ1-4; D is undetermined. The sequence was obtained from a boy younger than 18 in good health. Source material: blood. Here the CDR3 DNA reads TGTGCCAGCAGCGTGAATGAGGGAAATGAAAAACTGTTTTTT. Translation gives CASSVNEGNEKLFF.